A selection of T cell receptor beta chains follows, all from one sample in a study of radiotherapy plus CTLA-4 blockade in lung cancer. Some clones are missing from TCRdb's copy, which holds only in-frame ones; the method was immunoSEQ multiplex PCR. The profile shows about 28,000 clones, roughly four fifths of them singletons. The sample in question was peripheral blood, obtained from a patient treated with radiotherapy plus ipilimumab. These receptors were obtained from a human donor with non-small cell lung cancer who had stable disease on radiotherapy plus ipilimumab. The CDR3 runs from the conserved cysteine through the conserved F or W. D genes are given only for firm matches. The size entry is marked missing in some rows and otherwise reads once, few, many or a size class.

D,V,J,size,CDR3,DNA
TRBD1,TRBV30,TRBJ1-1,-,CAWSAGTGGTEAFF,TGTGCCTGGAGTGCCGGGACAGGGGGCACTGAAGCTTTCTTT
-,TRBV6-6,TRBJ1-5,-,CASRKGRSNQPQHF,TGTGCCAGCAGAAAGGGGAGGTCCAATCAGCCCCAGCATTTT
TRBD2,TRBV7-9,TRBJ2-1,few,CASSLREGHPINEQFF,TGTGCCAGCAGCTTAAGGGAGGGGCATCCCATCAATGAGCAGTTCTTC
-,TRBV18,TRBJ2-2,once,CASSQTEQGNTGELFF,TGTGCCAGCTCACAAACAGAGCAGGGGAACACCGGGGAGCTGTTTTTT
-,TRBV28,TRBJ1-6,-,CASSFRGPRLNSPLHF,TGTGCCAGCAGTTTTCGGGGGCCTAGATTGAATTCACCCCTCCACTTT
-,TRBV19,TRBJ1-6,-,CASSTGDFGTRTALHF,TGTGCCAGTAGTACCGGCGACTTCGGGACACGGACAGCCCTCCACTTT
-,TRBV6-1,TRBJ2-6,-,CASSETGSGANVLTF,TGTGCCAGCAGTGAAACCGGCTCTGGGGCCAACGTCCTGACTTTC
TRBD1,TRBV5-4,TRBJ2-1,-,CASSFGQANEQFF,TGTGCCAGCAGCTTCGGACAGGCCAATGAGCAGTTCTTC
-,TRBV6-5,TRBJ1-2,-,CASSGRRVSGYTF,TGTGCCAGCAGTGGCCGCAGGGTTAGCGGCTACACCTTC
-,TRBV4-3,TRBJ1-2,-,CASSQLDREVGYTF,TGCGCCAGCAGCCAACTGGACCGCGAAGTCGGCTACACCTTC
-,TRBV11-2,TRBJ2-1,-,CASSFQGGEQFF,TGTGCCAGCAGCTTTCAGGGAGGTGAGCAGTTCTTC
-,TRBV19,TRBJ1-1,once,CASIPDGLNTEAFF,TGTGCCAGTATCCCCGACGGATTGAACACTGAAGCTTTCTTT
-,TRBV7-9,TRBJ1-5,-,CASSFAGGNQPQHF,TGTGCCAGCAGCTTCGCAGGGGGCAATCAGCCCCAGCATTTT
-,TRBV21-1,TRBJ1-2,once,CASSKGGLLRDGYTF,TGTGCCAGCTCCAAGGGGGGGCTCCTCCGCGATGGCTACACCTTC
-,TRBV9,TRBJ1-1,-,CASSVIDTNTEAFF,TGTGCCAGCAGCGTGATCGACACGAACACTGAAGCTTTCTTT
TRBD2,TRBV5-1,TRBJ2-5,-,CASSLGLAGGTQETQYF,TGCGCCAGCAGCTTGGGACTAGCGGGGGGAACACAAGAGACCCAGTACTTC
-,TRBV18,TRBJ1-5,-,CASSPRARDSNQPQHF,TGTGCCAGCTCACCACGGGCCAGGGATAGCAATCAGCCCCAGCATTTT
TRBD1,TRBV4-1,TRBJ1-2,once,CASSQGFFGRTGGRYGYTF,TGCGCCAGCAGCCAAGGTTTCTTTGGTAGGACAGGGGGCCGGTATGGCTACACCTTC
-,TRBV5-1,TRBJ1-1,-,CASSSLQGFEAFF,TGCGCCAGCAGCTCTCTACAGGGTTTTGAAGCTTTCTTT
-,TRBV11-2,TRBJ1-5,-,CASSLETNQPQHF,TGTGCCAGCAGCTTAGAGACAAACCAGCCCCAGCATTTT
-,TRBV5-4,TRBJ1-2,-,CASSLVRGQGQYGYTF,TGTGCCAGCAGCTTGGTACGGGGGCAGGGACAATATGGCTACACCTTC
TRBD1,TRBV9,TRBJ1-1,-,CASSVGGRGQGGRNTEAFF,TGTGCCAGCAGCGTAGGGGGAAGGGGACAGGGAGGTAGAAACACTGAAGCTTTCTTT
TRBD1,TRBV10-3,TRBJ1-6,-,CAISDTDRGRDSPLHF,TGTGCCATCAGTGATACAGACAGGGGCAGGGATTCACCCCTCCACTTT
-,TRBV19,TRBJ1-2,few,CASSLRNLQIGGYTF,TGTGCCAGTAGTTTAAGGAACCTACAAATCGGCGGCTACACCTTC
-,TRBV7-9,TRBJ1-1,few,CASSYGTLAEAFF,TGTGCCAGCAGCTACGGGACGCTTGCTGAAGCTTTCTTT
TRBD1,TRBV6-1,TRBJ1-3,-,CASNIDRAGNTIYF,TGTGCCAGCAACATTGACAGGGCTGGAAACACCATATATTTT
-,TRBV19,TRBJ1-1,-,CASSGMGNTEAFF,TGTGCCAGTAGTGGTATGGGGAACACTGAAGCTTTCTTT
-,TRBV18,TRBJ1-5,-,CASSPSDRTVNQPQHF,TGTGCCAGCTCACCTTCTGACAGGACCGTGAATCAGCCCCAGCATTTT
-,TRBV29-1,TRBJ2-7,once,CSVEGGNRTPYEQYF,TGCAGCGTTGAAGGAGGGAACAGAACGCCCTACGAGCAGTACTTC
-,TRBV25-1,TRBJ2-3,-,CASSDQGTLTDTQYF,TGTGCCAGCAGTGACCAGGGGACTCTCACAGATACGCAGTATTTT
TRBD1,TRBV19,TRBJ1-2,-,CASSIDIRGMYGYTF,TGTGCCAGTAGTATAGACATCAGGGGGATGTATGGCTACACCTTC
-,TRBV27,TRBJ1-4,-,CASSPWGMGEKLFF,TGTGCCAGCAGCCCATGGGGGATGGGCGAAAAACTGTTTTTT
TRBD1,TRBV7-6,TRBJ2-1,-,CASSLDRGHNSYNEQFF,TGTGCCAGCAGCTTGGACAGGGGCCACAACTCCTACAATGAGCAGTTCTTC
-,TRBV28,TRBJ1-5,-,CASSPYLGAGDQPQHF,TGTGCCAGCAGCCCCTACCTAGGAGCTGGTGATCAGCCCCAGCATTTT
-,TRBV7-9,TRBJ1-1,-,CASTIRVITEAFF,TGTGCCAGCACGATAAGGGTAATCACTGAAGCTTTCTTT
-,TRBV7-2,TRBJ1-5,-,CASSLSGGQGSNQPQHF,TGTGCCAGCAGCTTATCCGGGGGACAAGGAAGCAATCAGCCCCAGCATTTT
-,TRBV2,TRBJ2-7,few,CASTQFRDPGDPEQYF,TGTGCCAGCACGCAATTCCGGGACCCAGGGGACCCCGAGCAGTACTTC
-,TRBV10-3,TRBJ2-5,-,CAIRADSEETQYF,TGTGCCATCAGGGCGGACTCCGAGGAGACCCAGTACTTC
-,TRBV19,TRBJ1-1,few,CASSIGRNTEAFF,TGTGCCAGTAGTATCGGCAGAAACACTGAAGCTTTCTTT
-,TRBV5-1,TRBJ1-2,-,CASSEDKKGYTF,TGCGCCAGCAGCGAGGACAAGAAGGGCTACACCTTC
-,TRBV2,TRBJ1-1,-,CASRANTEAFF,TGTGCCAGCAGAGCCAACACTGAAGCTTTCTTT
TRBD1,TRBV6-4,TRBJ1-1,-,CASTKRGQGGMNTEAFF,TGTGCCAGCACGAAGCGAGGGCAGGGGGGGATGAACACTGAAGCTTTCTTT
-,TRBV4-2,TRBJ2-2,-,CASSHQKGGTGELFF,TGTGCCAGCAGCCATCAAAAGGGCGGCACCGGGGAGCTGTTTTTT